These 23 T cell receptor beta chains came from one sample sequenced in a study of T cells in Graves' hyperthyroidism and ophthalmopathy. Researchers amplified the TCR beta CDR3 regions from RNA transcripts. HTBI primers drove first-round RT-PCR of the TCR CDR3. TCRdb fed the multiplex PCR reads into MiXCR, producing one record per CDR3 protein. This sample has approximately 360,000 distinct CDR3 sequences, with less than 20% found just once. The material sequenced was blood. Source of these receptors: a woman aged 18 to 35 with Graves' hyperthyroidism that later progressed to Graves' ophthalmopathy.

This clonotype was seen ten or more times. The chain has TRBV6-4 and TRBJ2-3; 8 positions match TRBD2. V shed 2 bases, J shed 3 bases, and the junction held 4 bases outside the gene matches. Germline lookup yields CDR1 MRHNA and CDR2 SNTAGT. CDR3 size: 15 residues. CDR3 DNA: TGTGCCAGCAGTGACGGGGCGGGAGGAACAGATACGCAGTATTTT. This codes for CASSDGAGGTDTQYF.

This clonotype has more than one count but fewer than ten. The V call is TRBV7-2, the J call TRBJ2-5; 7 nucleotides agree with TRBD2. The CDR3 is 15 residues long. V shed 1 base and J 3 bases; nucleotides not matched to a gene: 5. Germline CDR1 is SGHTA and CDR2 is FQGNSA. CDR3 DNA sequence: TGTGCCAGCAGCTTAGGTCGAAGCGGGAAAGAGACCCAGTACTTC. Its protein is CASSLGRSGKETQYF.

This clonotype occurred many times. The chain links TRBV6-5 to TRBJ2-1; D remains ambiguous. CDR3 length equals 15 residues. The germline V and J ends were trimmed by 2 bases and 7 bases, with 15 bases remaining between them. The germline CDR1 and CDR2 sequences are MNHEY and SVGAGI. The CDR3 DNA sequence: TGTGCCAGCAGTTACACCAGCCCGCCTGGAAATGAGCAGTTCTTC. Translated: CASSYTSPPGNEQFF.

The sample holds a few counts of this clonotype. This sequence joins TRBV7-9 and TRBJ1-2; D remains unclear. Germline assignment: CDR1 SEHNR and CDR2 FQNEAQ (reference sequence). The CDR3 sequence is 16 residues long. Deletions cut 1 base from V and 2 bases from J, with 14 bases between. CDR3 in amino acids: CASSLGVVDSNYGYTF. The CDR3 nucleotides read TGTGCCAGCAGCTTAGGGGTTGTGGATTCAAACTATGGCTACACCTTC.

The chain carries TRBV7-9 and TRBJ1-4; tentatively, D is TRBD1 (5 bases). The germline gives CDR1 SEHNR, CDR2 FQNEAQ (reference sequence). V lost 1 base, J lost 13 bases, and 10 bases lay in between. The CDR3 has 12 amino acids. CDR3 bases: TGTGCCAGCAGCTTAGGAGGGGTAGGACTGTTTTTT. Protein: CASSLGGVGLFF.

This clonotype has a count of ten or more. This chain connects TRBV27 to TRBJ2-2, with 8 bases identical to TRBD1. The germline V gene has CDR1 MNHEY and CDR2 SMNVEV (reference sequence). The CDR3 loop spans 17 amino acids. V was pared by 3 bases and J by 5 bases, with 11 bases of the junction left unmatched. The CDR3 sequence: CASSLYVAGGRTGELFF. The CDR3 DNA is TGTGCCAGCAGTTTGTATGTGGCAGGGGGCCGGACCGGGGAGCTGTTTTTT.

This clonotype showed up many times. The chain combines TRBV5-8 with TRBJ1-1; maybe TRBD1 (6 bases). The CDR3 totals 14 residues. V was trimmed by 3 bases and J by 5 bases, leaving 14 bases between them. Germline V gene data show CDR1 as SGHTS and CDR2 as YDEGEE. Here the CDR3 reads CASSWSTGQTEAFF. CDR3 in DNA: TGTGCCAGCAGCTGGTCGACTGGACAGACTGAAGCTTTCTTT.

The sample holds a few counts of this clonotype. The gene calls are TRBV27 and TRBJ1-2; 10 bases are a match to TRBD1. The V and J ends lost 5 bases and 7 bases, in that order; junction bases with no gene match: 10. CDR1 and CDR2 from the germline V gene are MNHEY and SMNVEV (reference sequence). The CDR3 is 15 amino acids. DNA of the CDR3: TGTGCCAGCAGTCCTCACGACAGGGGGCGAGGTGGCTACACCTTC. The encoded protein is CASSPHDRGRGGYTF.

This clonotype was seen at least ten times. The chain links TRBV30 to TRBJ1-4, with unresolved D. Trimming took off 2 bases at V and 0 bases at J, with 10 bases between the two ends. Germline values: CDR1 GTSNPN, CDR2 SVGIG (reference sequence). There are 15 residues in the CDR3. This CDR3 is CAWSKWKTTNEKLFF. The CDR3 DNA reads TGTGCCTGGAGTAAATGGAAGACAACTAATGAAAAACTGTTTTTT.

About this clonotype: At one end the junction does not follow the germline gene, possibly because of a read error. CDR3 bases: TGTGCCAGCAGCTCACAGTCGAGCTCCTACGAGCCGTACTTC. It specifies CASSSQSSSYEPYF. The rearrangement uses TRBV5-4 and TRBJ2-7; D uncertain. Germline lookup yields CDR1 SGHNT and CDR2 YYREEE (reference sequence). This CDR3 comprises 14 residues.

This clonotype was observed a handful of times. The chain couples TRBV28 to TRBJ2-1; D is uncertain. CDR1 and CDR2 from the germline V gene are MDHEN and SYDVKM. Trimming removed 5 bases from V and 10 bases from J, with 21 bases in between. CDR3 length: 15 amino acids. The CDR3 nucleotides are TGTGCCAGCAGTCCCCCGGGTCTGCCTTTCAACGAGCAGTTCTTC. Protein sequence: CASSPPGLPFNEQFF.

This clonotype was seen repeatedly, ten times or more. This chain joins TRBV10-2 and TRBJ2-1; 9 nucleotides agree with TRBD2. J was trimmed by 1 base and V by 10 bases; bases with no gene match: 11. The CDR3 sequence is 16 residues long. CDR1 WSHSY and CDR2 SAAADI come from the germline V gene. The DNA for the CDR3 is TGCGCCACCGCTCTTTATAGCGGGAGATCCTACAATGAGCAGTTCTTC. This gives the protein CATALYSGRSYNEQFF.

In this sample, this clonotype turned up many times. The CDR3 protein is CASRFRSGELFF. The CDR3 nucleotides are TGTGCCAGCAGGTTTCGTTCCGGGGAGCTGTTTTTT. The chain recombines TRBV28 with TRBJ2-2; D not resolved. CDR1 and CDR2 from the germline V gene are MDHEN and SYDVKM. This CDR3 region has 12 residues. The V end was cut by 6 bases, the J end by 6 bases, with 8 bases between.

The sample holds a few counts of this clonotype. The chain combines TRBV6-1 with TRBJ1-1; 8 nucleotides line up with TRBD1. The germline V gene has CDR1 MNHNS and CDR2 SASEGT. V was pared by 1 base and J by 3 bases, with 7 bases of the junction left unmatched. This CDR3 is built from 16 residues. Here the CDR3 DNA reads TGTGCCAGCAGTGAAGGCTTGGACAGGGAGGACACTGAAGCTTTCTTT. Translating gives CASSEGLDREDTEAFF.

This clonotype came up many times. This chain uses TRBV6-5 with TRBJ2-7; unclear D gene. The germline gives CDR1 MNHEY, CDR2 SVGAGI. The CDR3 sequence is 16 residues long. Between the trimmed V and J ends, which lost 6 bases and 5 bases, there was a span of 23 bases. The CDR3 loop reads CASRLRPASSRHEQYF. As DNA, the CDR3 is TGTGCCAGCAGATTACGACCAGCCTCTAGTAGGCACGAGCAGTACTTC.

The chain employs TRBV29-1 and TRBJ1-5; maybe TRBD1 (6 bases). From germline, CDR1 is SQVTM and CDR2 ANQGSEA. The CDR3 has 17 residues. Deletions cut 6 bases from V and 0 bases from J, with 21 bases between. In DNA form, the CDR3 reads TGCAGCGTGGGGGGGGCAGGGGTGGCCTATAGCAATCAGCCCCAGCATTTT. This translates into CSVGGAGVAYSNQPQHF.

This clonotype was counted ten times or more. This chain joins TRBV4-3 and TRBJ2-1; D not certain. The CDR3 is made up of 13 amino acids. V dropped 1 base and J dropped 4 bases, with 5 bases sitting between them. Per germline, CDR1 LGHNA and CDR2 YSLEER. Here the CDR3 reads CASSQARYNEQFF. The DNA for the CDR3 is TGCGCCAGCAGCCAAGCCCGGTACAATGAGCAGTTCTTC.

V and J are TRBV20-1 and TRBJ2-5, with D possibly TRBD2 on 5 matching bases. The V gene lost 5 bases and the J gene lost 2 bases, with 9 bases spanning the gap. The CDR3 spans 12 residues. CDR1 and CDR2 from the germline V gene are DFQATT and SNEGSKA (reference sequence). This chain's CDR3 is CSAEGFQETQYF. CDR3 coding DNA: TGCAGTGCTGAGGGATTTCAAGAGACCCAGTACTTC.

CDR3 protein: CASSLDPGSGNTIYF. The CDR3 DNA sequence: TGTGCCAGCAGCTTAGATCCAGGGTCTGGAAACACCATATATTTT. The rearrangement uses TRBV7-9 and TRBJ1-3; TRBD1 might be the D (5 bases). With 1 base removed from V and 1 base from J, the gap between germline ends came to 8 bases. CDR1 SEHNR and CDR2 FQNEAQ come from the germline V gene (reference sequence). CDR3 length: 15 residues.

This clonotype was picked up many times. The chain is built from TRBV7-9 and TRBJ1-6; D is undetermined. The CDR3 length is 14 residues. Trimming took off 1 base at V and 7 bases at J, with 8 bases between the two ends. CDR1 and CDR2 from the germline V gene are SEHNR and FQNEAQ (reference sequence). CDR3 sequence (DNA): TGTGCCAGCAGCTTAGGGGCGCTGAATTCACCCCTCCACTTT. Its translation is CASSLGALNSPLHF.

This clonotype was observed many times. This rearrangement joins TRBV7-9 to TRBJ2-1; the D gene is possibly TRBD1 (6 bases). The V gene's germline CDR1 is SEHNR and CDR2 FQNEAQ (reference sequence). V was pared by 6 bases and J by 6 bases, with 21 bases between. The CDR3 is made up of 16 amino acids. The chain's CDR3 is CASSSGISQGFNEQFF. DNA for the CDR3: TGTGCCAGCAGTTCTGGGATATCTCAGGGGTTCAATGAGCAGTTCTTC.

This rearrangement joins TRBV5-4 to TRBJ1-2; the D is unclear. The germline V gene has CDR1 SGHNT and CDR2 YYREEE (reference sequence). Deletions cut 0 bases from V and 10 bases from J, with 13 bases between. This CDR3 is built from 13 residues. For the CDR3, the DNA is TGTGCCAGCAGCTTGGGGGCGCGGGAGATCTACACCTTC. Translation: CASSLGAREIYTF.

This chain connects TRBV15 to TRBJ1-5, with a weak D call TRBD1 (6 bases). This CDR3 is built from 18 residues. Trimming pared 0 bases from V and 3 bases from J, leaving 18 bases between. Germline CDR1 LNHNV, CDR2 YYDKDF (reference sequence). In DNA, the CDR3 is TGTGCCACCAGCAGAGATTTTACAGGACAGTCAGTCAATCAGCCCCAGCATTTT. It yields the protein CATSRDFTGQSVNQPQHF.